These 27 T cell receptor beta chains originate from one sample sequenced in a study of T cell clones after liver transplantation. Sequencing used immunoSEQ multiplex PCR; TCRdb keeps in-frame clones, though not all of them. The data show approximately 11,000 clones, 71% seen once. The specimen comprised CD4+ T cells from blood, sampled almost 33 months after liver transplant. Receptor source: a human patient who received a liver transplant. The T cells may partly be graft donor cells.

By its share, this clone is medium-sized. The DNA of the CDR3 is TGTGCCAGTAGTATGGGGGACCCGCAGGACATTCAGTACTTC. Translated, it gives CASSMGDPQDIQYF. The chain has TRBV19 and TRBJ2-4, with D tentatively TRBD1 or TRBD2 (5 bases each). Germline loops: CDR1 LNHDA, CDR2 SQIVND (reference sequence). The length of the CDR3 is 14 residues. Trimming cost V 3 bases and J 8 bases, with 14 bases left between them. Filled out from reference TRBV19 and TRBJ2-4, the complete variable domain reads DGGITQSPKYLFRKEGQNVTLSCEQNLNHDAMYWYRQDPGQGLRLIYYSQIVNDFQKGDIAEGYSVSREKKESFPLTVTSAQKNPTAFYLCASSMGDPQDIQYFGAGTRLSVL.

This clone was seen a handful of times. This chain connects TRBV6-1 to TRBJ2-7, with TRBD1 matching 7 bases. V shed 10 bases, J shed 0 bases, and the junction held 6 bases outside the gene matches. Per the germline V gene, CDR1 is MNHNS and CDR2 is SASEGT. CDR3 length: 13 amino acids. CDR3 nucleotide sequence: TGTGCCACCAAGACAGGGAACTCCTACGAGCAGTACTTC. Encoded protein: CATKTGNSYEQYF.

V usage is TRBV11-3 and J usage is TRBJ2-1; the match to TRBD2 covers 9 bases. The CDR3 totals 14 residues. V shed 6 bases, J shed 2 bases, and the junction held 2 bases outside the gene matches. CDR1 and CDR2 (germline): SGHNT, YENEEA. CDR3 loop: CASRASGTYNEQFF. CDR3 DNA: TGTGCCAGCAGGGCTAGCGGGACCTACAATGAGCAGTTCTTC. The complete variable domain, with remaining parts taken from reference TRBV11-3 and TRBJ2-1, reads EAGVVQSPRYKIIEKKQPVAFWCNPISGHNTLYWYLQNLGQGPELLIRYENEEAVDDSQLPKDRFSAERLKGVDSTLKIQPAELGDSAVYLCASRASGTYNEQFFGPGTRLTVL.

CDR3 in amino acids: CASSLPGTRQETQYF. CDR3 nucleotides: TGTGCCAGCAGCCTGCCTGGGACTAGACAAGAGACCCAGTACTTC. V usage is TRBV5-4 and J usage is TRBJ2-5; 8 nucleotides agree with TRBD2. CDR1 and CDR2 (germline): SGHNT, YYREEE (reference sequence). V dropped 4 bases and J dropped 2; count of bases not matched to a gene: 7. The CDR3 runs to 15 residues.

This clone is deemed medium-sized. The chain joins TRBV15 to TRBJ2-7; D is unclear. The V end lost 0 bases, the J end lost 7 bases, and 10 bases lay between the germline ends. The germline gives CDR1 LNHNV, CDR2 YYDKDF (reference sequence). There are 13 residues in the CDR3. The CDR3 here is CATSRDGRREQYF. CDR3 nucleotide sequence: TGTGCCACCAGCAGAGATGGCCGCAGGGAGCAGTACTTC.

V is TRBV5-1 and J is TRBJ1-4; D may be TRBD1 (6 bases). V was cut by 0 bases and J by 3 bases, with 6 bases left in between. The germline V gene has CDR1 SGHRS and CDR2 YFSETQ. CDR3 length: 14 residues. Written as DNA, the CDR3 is TGCGCCAGCAGCTTGGGACAGGCTAATGAAAAACTGTTTTTT. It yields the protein CASSLGQANEKLFF.

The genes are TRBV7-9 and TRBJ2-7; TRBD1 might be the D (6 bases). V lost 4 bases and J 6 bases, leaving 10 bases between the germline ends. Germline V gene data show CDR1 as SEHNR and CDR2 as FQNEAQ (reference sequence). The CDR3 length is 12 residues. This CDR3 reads CASSSGQSEQYV. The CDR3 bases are TGTGCCAGCAGCTCGGGACAATCCGAGCAGTACGTC.

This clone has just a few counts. The CDR3 bases are TGTGCCAGCAGCTTAGGCGGGGAAAACGAGCAGTACGTC. Its translation is CASSLGGENEQYV. V usage is TRBV7-2 and J usage is TRBJ2-7; tentative D call: TRBD2 (6 bases). This CDR3 comprises 13 residues. V gave up 1 base and J gave up 5 bases, with 9 bases separating them. Germline-derived CDR1 and CDR2 are SGHTA and FQGNSA.

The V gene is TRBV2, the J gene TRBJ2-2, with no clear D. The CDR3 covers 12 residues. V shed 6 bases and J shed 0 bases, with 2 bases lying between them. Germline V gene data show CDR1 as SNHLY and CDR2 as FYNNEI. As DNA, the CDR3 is TGTGCCAGCAGCGCGAACACCGGGGAGCTGTTTTTT. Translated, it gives CASSANTGELFF.

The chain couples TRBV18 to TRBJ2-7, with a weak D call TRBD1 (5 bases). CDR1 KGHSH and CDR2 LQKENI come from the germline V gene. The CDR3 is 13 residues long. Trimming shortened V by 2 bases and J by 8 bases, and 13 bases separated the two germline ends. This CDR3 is CASSPNGANQQYF. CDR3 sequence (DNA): TGTGCCAGCTCACCAAATGGGGCAAATCAGCAGTACTTC.

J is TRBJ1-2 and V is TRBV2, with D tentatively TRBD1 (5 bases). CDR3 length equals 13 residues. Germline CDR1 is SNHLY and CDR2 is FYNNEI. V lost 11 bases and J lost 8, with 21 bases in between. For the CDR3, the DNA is TGTGCCCTTCTGAAGGGTGGGGCGGACGGCTACACCTTC. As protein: CALLKGGADGYTF. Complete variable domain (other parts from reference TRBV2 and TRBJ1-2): EPEVTQTPSHQVTQMGQEVILRCVPISNHLYFYWYRQILGQKVEFLVSFYNNEISEKSEIFDDQFSVERPDGSNFTLKIRSTKLEDSAMYFCALLKGGADGYTFGSGTRLTVV.

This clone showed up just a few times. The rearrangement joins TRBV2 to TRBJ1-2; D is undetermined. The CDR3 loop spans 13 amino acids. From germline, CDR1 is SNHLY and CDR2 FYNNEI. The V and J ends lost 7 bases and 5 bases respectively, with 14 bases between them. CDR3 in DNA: TGTGCCAGCACTCCTAACCCATTTTATGGCTACACCTTC. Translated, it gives CASTPNPFYGYTF.

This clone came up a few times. In nucleotides, the CDR3 is TGTGCAAGTCGCTTAGCTAGCGGGAGGAGCTCCTACAATGAGCAGTTCTTC. It is translated as CASRLASGRSSYNEQFF. The chain couples TRBV12-2 to TRBJ2-1; TRBD2 is the table's D call and was not checked against the DNA. TRBV12-2 is a listed pseudogene. The CDR3 is 17 residues long.

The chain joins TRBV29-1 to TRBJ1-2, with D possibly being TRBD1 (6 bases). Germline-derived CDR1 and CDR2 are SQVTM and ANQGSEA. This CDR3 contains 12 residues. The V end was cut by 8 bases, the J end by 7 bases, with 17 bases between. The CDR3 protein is CSPKGGKFGYTF. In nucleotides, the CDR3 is TGCAGCCCAAAGGGGGGTAAGTTTGGCTACACCTTC.

CDR3 amino acids: CASARLTGNTEAFF. CDR3 coding DNA: TGTGCCAGCGCTAGACTGACAGGCAACACTGAAGCTTTCTTT. V usage is TRBV6-5 and J usage is TRBJ1-1; possibly TRBD1 for D (6 bases). The germline gives CDR1 MNHEY, CDR2 SVGAGI. This CDR3 is 14 amino acids long. Trimming took off 8 bases at V and 2 bases at J, with 15 bases between the two ends.

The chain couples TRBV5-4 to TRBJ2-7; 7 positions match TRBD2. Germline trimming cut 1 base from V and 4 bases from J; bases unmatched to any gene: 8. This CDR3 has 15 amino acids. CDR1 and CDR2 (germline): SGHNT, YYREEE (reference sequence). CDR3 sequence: CASSLQGGSFYEQYF. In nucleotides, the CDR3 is TGTGCCAGCAGCTTGCAGGGAGGGTCGTTTTACGAGCAGTACTTC. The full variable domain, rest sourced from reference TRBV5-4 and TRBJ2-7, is ETGVTQSPTHLIKTRGQQVTLRCSSQSGHNTVSWYQQALGQGPQFIFQYYREEENGRGNFPPRFSGLQFPNYSSELNVNALELDDSALYLCASSLQGGSFYEQYFGPGTRLTVT.

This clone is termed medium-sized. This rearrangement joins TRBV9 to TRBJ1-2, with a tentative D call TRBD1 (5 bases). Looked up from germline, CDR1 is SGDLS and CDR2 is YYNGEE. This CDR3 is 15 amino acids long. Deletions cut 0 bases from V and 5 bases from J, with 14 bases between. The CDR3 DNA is TGTGCCAGCAGCGTAGGGGCCGGGACGGTATATGGCTACACCTTC. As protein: CASSVGAGTVYGYTF.

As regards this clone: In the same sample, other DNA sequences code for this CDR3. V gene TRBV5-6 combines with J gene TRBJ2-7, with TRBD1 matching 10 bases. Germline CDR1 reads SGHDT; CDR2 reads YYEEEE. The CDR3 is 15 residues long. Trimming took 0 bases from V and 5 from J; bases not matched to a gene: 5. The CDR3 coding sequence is TGTGCCAGCAGCTTGGAGGGACAGGGGAACGACGAGCAGTACTTC. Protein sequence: CASSLEGQGNDEQYF.

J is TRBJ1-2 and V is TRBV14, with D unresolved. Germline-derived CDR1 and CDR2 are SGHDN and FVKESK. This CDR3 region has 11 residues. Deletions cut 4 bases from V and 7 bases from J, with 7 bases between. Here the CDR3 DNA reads TGTGCCAGCAGCCTAGGGTCTGGCTACACCTTC. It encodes CASSLGSGYTF.

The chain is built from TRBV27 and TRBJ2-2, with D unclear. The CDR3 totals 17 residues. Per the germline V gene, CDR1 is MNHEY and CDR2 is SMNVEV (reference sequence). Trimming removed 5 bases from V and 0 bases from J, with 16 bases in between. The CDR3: CASSPASTKTNTGELFF. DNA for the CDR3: TGTGCCAGCAGTCCAGCCTCGACAAAAACGAACACCGGGGAGCTGTTTTTT.

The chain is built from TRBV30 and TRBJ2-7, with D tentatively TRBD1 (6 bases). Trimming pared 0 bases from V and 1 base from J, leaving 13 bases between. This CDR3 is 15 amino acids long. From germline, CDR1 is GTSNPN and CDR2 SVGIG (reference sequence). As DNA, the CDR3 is TGTGCCTGGAGTGTAAGGCAGGGGACGTCCTACGAGCAGTACGTC. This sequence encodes CAWSVRQGTSYEQYV.

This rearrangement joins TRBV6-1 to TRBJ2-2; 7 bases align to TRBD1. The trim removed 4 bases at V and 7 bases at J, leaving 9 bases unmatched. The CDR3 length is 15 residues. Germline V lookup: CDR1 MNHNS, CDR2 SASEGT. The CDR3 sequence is CASSGNRGAIGELFF. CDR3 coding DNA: TGTGCCAGCAGTGGGAACAGGGGAGCAATCGGGGAGCTGTTTTTT.

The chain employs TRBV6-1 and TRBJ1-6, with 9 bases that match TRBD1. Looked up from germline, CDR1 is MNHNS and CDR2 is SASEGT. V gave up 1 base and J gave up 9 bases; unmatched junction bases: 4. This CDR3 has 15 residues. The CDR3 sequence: CASSEEGTGFSPLHF. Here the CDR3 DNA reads TGTGCCAGCAGTGAAGAAGGGACAGGGTTTTCACCCCTCCACTTT.

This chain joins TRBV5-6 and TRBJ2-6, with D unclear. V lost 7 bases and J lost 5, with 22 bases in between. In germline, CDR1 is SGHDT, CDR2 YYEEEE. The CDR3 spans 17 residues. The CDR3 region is CASCMRNSHSRANVLTF. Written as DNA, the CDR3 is TGTGCCAGCTGTATGCGCAATAGTCACAGTCGGGCCAACGTCCTGACTTTC.

The CDR3 coding sequence is TGTGCCAGCAGTTCAGTAGGTCACCAATGGGGGGATGAAAAACTGTTTTTT. It translates to CASSSVGHQWGDEKLFF. The chain recombines TRBV28 with TRBJ1-4, with TRBD1 as a possible D gene (5 bases). V was pared by 4 bases and J by 6 bases, with 21 bases between. Per the germline V gene, CDR1 is MDHEN and CDR2 is SYDVKM. The CDR3 covers 17 residues.

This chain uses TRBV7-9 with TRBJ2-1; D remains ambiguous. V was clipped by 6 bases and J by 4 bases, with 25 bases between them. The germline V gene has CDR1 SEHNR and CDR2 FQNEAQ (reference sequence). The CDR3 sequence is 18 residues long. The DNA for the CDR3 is TGTGCCAGCAGACTCCCCTACCCTTTGTCGCCCCAATACAATGAGCAGTTCTTC. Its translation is CASRLPYPLSPQYNEQFF.

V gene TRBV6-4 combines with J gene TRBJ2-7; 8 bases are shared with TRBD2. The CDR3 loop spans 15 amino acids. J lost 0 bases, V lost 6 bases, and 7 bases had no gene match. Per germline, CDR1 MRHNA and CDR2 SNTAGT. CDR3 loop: CASRSSGIYSYEQYV. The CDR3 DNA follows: TGTGCCAGCAGGAGTAGCGGGATTTACTCCTACGAGCAGTACGTC.